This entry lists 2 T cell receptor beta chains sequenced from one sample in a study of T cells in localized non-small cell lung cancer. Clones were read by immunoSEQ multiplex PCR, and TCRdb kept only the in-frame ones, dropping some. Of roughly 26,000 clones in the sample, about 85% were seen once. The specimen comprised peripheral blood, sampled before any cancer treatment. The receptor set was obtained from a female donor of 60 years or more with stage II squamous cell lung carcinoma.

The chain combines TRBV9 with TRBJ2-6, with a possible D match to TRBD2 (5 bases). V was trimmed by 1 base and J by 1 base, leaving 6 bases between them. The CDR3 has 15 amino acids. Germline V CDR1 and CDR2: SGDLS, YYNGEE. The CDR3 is CASSVSGSGANVLTF. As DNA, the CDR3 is TGTGCCAGCAGCGTAAGCGGATCTGGGGCCAACGTCCTGACTTTC.

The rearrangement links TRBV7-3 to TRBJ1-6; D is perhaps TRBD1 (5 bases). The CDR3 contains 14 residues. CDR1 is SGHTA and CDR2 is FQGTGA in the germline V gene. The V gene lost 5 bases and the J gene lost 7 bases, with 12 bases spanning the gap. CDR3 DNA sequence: TGTGCCAGCAGCGTAGAGCCAGGGAATTCACCCCTCCACTTT. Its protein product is CASSVEPGNSPLHF.